A selection of T cell receptor beta chains follows, all from one sample in a study of cytomegalovirus exposure and HLA in healthy donors. Sequencing was performed with immunoSEQ multiplex PCR; in TCRdb, only in-frame clones are kept and a portion is missing. The sample lists 120,000 or so clones; 8% to 11% were seen once. Sequenced sample: PBMCs. These receptors came from a woman between 18 and 29 years old in good health and CMV-seropositive. Both conserved end residues are part of each CDR3. Each record gives: CDR3 DNA, CDR3 protein, V gene, clone size, CDR3 length, D gene, J gene. A D gene is named only where the DNA matches it firmly. Only part of the rows carry a size: once, few, many, or a class if the clone is expanded.

TGCGCCAGCAGCCAAGAGATTTCAGGGGGCAATCAGCCCCAGCATTTT	CASSQEISGGNQPQHF	TRBV4-1	.	16	.	TRBJ1-5
TGTGCCAGCAGTTACAGGGTCGCGGAGACCCAGTACTTC	CASSYRVAETQYF	TRBV28	few	13	.	TRBJ2-5
TGTGCCAGCAGTTCTACCAACTCTGGGGCCAACGTCCTGACTTTC	CASSSTNSGANVLTF	TRBV5-6	few	15	.	TRBJ2-6
TGTGCCAGCAGTTTTAGGAGGGCCGTTAGGTACGAGCAGTACTTC	CASSFRRAVRYEQYF	TRBV27	few	15	.	TRBJ2-7
TGTGCCAGCAGTGAAGCCCCGCCGTCAGGAGAGACCCAGTACTTC	CASSEAPPSGETQYF	TRBV6-1	few	15	.	TRBJ2-5
TGTGCCAGCAGCCATGGGACAGACACAGATACGCAGTATTTT	CASSHGTDTDTQYF	TRBV4-2	.	14	TRBD1	TRBJ2-3
TGTGCCAGCAGTATCGGGACTAGCGGGAGTAATGAGCAGTTCTTC	CASSIGTSGSNEQFF	TRBV27	.	15	TRBD2	TRBJ2-1
TGTGCCTGGAGTGACTGGGGCGAGCAGTACTTC	CAWSDWGEQYF	TRBV30	.	11	.	TRBJ2-7
TGCAGCGTTGAAGATCGACAGACGCGAGAGACCCAGTACTTC	CSVEDRQTRETQYF	TRBV29-1	.	14	.	TRBJ2-5
TGTGCCAGCAGTGTCGGGATCCACAACACTGAAGCTTTCTTT	CASSVGIHNTEAFF	TRBV6-1	.	14	.	TRBJ1-1
TGTGCCAGCGGTGCACGGGGAACCACCGGGGAGCTGTTTTTT	CASGARGTTGELFF	TRBV25-1	.	14	.	TRBJ2-2
TGTGCCAGCTCAGAGGGACTAGCGGGAGTTGCAGATACGCAGTATTTT	CASSEGLAGVADTQYF	TRBV18	few	16	TRBD2	TRBJ2-3
TGTGCCATCAGTGTCTTTCCGTCCAGGGACTACAATGAGCAGTTCTTC	CAISVFPSRDYNEQFF	TRBV10-3	.	16	.	TRBJ2-1
TGTGCCAGCAGCGTTAGCGGGGAGGCCTACAATGAGCAGTTCTTC	CASSVSGEAYNEQFF	TRBV7-3	.	15	TRBD2	TRBJ2-1
TGTGCCAGCAGTTTAGTTACCGGGACTGTCGGATCGCTGTTCTTT	CASSLVTGTVGSLFF	TRBV2	.	15	.	TRBJ1-1
TGTGCCAGCATTGGACAGCTAAACACTGAAGCTTTCTTT	CASIGQLNTEAFF	TRBV25-1	.	13	.	TRBJ1-1
TGTGCTAGTGGTCAGGGACAGGGACCAGATACGCAGTATTTT	CASGQGQGPDTQYF	TRBV12-5	few	14	TRBD1	TRBJ2-3
TGTGCCAGCAGCCAAGATATAGCGGGAGGGACAGATACGCAGTATTTT	CASSQDIAGGTDTQYF	TRBV4-2	many	16	TRBD2	TRBJ2-3
TGTGCCAGCAGGGGGTTGGGGTTCGGGGACAGCTACGAGCAGTACTTC	CASRGLGFGDSYEQYF	TRBV2	few	16	TRBD1	TRBJ2-7
TGTGCCAGCAGCTTCGGGAGAGGGGAGCTGTTTTTT	CASSFGRGELFF	TRBV7-9	few	12	.	TRBJ2-2
TGTGCCAGCAGCAACGCAGGGGATGCAGGGAGTTGGTACACAGATACGCAGTATTTT	CASSNAGDAGSWYTDTQYF	TRBV5-6	.	19	.	TRBJ2-3
TGTGCCAGCAGTCGAACCCTGAGAGATTCACCCCTCCACTTT	CASSRTLRDSPLHF	TRBV2	.	14	.	TRBJ1-6
TGCGCCAGCAGTCCCGGGACAGACAATGAGCAGTTCTTC	CASSPGTDNEQFF	TRBV4-1	.	13	TRBD1	TRBJ2-1
TGTGCCAGCAACGAGGAACTAGCGGGAGCTGGGGAGCTGTTTTTT	CASNEELAGAGELFF	TRBV7-8	.	15	TRBD2	TRBJ2-2
TGTGCCAGCAGCTTAAGTTTGCCCGGGGCTGAAGCTTTCTTT	CASSLSLPGAEAFF	TRBV11-2	few	14	.	TRBJ1-1
TGTGCCAGTAGTATTAACGGGAATCAGCCCCAGCATTTT	CASSINGNQPQHF	TRBV19	.	13	.	TRBJ1-5
TGTGCCAGTAAACCTCCGGGACAGGGAGACTACACCTTC	CASKPPGQGDYTF	TRBV19	.	13	TRBD1	TRBJ1-2
TGCGCCAGCAGCCCCCGGACAGGCTTCGGTCTAGAAGCTTTCTTT	CASSPRTGFGLEAFF	TRBV5-1	.	15	TRBD1	TRBJ1-1
TGCGCCAGCAGGCCGCATGGTTCGGCGGGGGGCGTGGGAGCAACTAATGAAAAACTGTTTTTT	CASRPHGSAGGVGATNEKLFF	TRBV10-1	.	21	.	TRBJ1-4
TGTGCCAGCCGACAAGCTGAAGCTTTCTTT	CASRQAEAFF	TRBV28	.	10	.	TRBJ1-1
TGCGCCAGCAGCTTTGAGGGAACATCCTACGAGCAGTACTTC	CASSFEGTSYEQYF	TRBV5-1	few	14	.	TRBJ2-7
TGTGCCAGCAGCGGTAGCGGGACTTCCTACAATGAGCAGTTCTTC	CASSGSGTSYNEQFF	TRBV6-5	few	15	TRBD2	TRBJ2-1
TGTGCCAGCAGCTTAGATCTCGACTGGCTAGCGGGAGACGTCGAGACCCAGTACTTC	CASSLDLDWLAGDVETQYF	TRBV11-2	few	19	TRBD2	TRBJ2-5
TGTGCCAGCAGCAGAAGGACAGGAAGCACAGATACGCAGTATTTT	CASSRRTGSTDTQYF	TRBV9	few	15	TRBD1	TRBJ2-3
TGTGCCACCACTAGCGGGAGCTTTGAGCAGTACTTC	CATTSGSFEQYF	TRBV6-6	few	12	TRBD2	TRBJ2-7
TGTGCCATCCGACAGAACACTGAAGCTTTCTTT	CAIRQNTEAFF	TRBV6-1	few	11	.	TRBJ1-1
TGTGCCAGCAGGGGACAGGGGGATTCACCCCTCCACTTT	CASRGQGDSPLHF	TRBV14	few	13	TRBD1	TRBJ1-6
TGTGCCAGCAGCTTAACCGCGGGGGATACGCAGTATTTT	CASSLTAGDTQYF	TRBV5-6	.	13	.	TRBJ2-3
TGTGCCAGCAGCCTCGGGGCCGGGGGGAATCAGCCCCAGCATTTT	CASSLGAGGNQPQHF	TRBV5-4	.	15	.	TRBJ1-5
TGTGCCTGGAGCCCACCTTTGGGGGCGGATGAAAAACTGTTTTTT	CAWSPPLGADEKLFF	TRBV30	.	15	.	TRBJ1-4
TGTGCCAGCAGTTCGACTGGGACTAGCCTCACAGATACGCAGTATTTT	CASSSTGTSLTDTQYF	TRBV27	.	16	TRBD2	TRBJ2-3
TGTGCCAGCAGTGAAGAGGAACTCCCCGTGGGCAAAAACATTCAGTACTTC	CASSEEELPVGKNIQYF	TRBV25-1	.	17	.	TRBJ2-4
TGTGCCTGGAGTGAAGACAGGGGTTATGGAAACACCATATATTTT	CAWSEDRGYGNTIYF	TRBV30	.	15	TRBD1	TRBJ1-3
TGTGCCAGCAGCTTTGTGGGCGGGAGCTCCTACAATGAGCAGTTCTTC	CASSFVGGSSYNEQFF	TRBV7-2	.	16	TRBD2	TRBJ2-1
TGTGCCAGCAGCTTAGCTAGTGTTCGCTACGAGCAGTACTTC	CASSLASVRYEQYF	TRBV11-2	.	14	.	TRBJ2-7
TGTGCCAGCAGCTTAATTGGGACTAGCGTTTACAATGAGCAGTTCTTC	CASSLIGTSVYNEQFF	TRBV7-3	.	16	TRBD2	TRBJ2-1
TGTGCCAGCAGTTTCATTCCGGACGGGGACACTGAAGCTTTCTTT	CASSFIPDGDTEAFF	TRBV27	.	15	.	TRBJ1-1
TGCGCCAGCAGCTTGGGGGCAAGTACAGGGTATATCACTGAAGCTTTCTTT	CASSLGASTGYITEAFF	TRBV5-1	.	17	.	TRBJ1-1
TGTGCCAGCAGTTACCGGGGGGGAGGTCAGCCCCAGCATTTT	CASSYRGGGQPQHF	TRBV6-5	.	14	.	TRBJ1-5
TGTGCCAGCAGCCCCCAGTTGCCTTCATCACCCCTCCACTTT	CASSPQLPSSPLHF	TRBV28	.	14	.	TRBJ1-6